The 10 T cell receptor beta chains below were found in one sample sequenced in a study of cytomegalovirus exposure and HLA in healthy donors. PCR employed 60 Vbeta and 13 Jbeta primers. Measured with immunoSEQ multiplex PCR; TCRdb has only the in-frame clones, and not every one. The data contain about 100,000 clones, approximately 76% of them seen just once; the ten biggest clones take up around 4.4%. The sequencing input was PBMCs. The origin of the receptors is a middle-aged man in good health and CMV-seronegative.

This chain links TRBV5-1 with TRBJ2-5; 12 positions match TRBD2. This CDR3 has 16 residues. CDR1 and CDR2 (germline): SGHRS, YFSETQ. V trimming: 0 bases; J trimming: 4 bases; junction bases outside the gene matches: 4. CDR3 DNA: TGCGCCAGCAGCTTGGGGACTAGCGGGGATGTAGAGACCCAGTACTTC. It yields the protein CASSLGTSGDVETQYF.

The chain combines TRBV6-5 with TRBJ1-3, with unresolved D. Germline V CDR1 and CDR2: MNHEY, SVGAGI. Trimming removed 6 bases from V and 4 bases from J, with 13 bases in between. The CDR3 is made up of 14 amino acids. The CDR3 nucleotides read TGTGCCAGCAGAGATACTTCCGTAGGAAACACCATATATTTT. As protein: CASRDTSVGNTIYF.

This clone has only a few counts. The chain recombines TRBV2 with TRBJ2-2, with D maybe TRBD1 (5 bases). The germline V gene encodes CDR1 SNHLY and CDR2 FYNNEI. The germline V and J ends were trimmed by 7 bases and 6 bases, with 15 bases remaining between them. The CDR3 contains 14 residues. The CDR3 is CASIPRAGAGELFF. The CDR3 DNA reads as TGTGCCAGCATTCCCAGGGCAGGCGCCGGGGAGCTGTTTTTT.

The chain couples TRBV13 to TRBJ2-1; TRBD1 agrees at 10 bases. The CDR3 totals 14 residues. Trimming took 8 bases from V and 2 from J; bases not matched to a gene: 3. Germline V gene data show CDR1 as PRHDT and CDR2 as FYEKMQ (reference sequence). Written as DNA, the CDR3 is TGTGCCAGCTCCGGGACAGGGGCCTACAATGAGCAGTTCTTC. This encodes CASSGTGAYNEQFF.

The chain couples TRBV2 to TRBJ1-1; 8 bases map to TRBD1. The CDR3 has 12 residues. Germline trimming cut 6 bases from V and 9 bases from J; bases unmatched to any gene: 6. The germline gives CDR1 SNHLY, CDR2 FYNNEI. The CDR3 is CASRAGQEQAFF. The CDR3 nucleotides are TGTGCCAGCAGGGCGGGACAGGAACAAGCTTTCTTT.

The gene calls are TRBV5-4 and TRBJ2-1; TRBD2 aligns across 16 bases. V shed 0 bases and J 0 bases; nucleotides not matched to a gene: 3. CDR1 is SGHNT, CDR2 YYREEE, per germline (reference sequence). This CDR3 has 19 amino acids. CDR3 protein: CASSLAGTSGGASYNEQFF. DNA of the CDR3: TGTGCCAGCAGCTTGGCCGGGACTAGCGGGGGGGCCTCCTACAATGAGCAGTTCTTC.

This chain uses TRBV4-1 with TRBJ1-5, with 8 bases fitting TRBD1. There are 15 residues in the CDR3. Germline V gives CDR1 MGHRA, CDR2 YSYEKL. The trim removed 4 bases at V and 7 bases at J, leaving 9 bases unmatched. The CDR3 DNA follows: TGCGCCAGCAGCCCGAACGGACAGGGAGGGCAGCCCCAGCATTTT. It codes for CASSPNGQGGQPQHF.

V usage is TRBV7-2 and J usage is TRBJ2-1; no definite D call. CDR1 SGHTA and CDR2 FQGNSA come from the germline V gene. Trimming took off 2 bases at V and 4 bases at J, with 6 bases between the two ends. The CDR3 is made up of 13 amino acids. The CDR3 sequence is CASSLPRYNEQFF. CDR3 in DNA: TGTGCCAGCAGCTTACCCCGGTACAATGAGCAGTTCTTC. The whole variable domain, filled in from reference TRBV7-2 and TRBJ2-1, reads GAGVSQSPSNKVTEKGKDVELRCDPISGHTALYWYRQSLGQGLEFLIYFQGNSAPDKSGLPSDRFSAERTGGSVSTLTIQRTQQEDSAVYLCASSLPRYNEQFFGPGTRLTVL.

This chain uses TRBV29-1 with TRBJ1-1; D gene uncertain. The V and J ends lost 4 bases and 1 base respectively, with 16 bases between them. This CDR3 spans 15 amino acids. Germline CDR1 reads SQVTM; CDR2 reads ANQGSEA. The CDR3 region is CSVGPLGGPNTEAFF. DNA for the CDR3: TGCAGCGTTGGACCCCTTGGCGGCCCGAACACTGAAGCTTTCTTT.

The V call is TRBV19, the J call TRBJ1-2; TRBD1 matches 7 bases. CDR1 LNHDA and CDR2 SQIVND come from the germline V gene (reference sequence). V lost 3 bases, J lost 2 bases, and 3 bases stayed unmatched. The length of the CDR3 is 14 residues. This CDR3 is CASSMRGPNYGYTF. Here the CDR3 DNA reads TGTGCCAGTAGTATGAGGGGGCCGAACTATGGCTACACCTTC.